This record covers a single T cell receptor beta chain. The sample is drawn from a study of glioma-infiltrating T cells. The CDR3 is 15 amino acids. With V trimmed by 1 base and J by 1 base, 2 bases remained unmatched. The germline V gene encodes CDR1 LNHNV and CDR2 YYDKDF (reference sequence). Amplification of TCR alpha and beta CDR3 regions from RNA used iRepertoire nested multiplex PCR. One entry per CDR3 protein, called by TCRdb with MiXCR from the multiplex PCR reads. The data show around 130,000 distinct CDR3 sequences, with about 25% seen just once and around 28% held by the top ten. The sequence derives from a human donor with low-grade glioma or glioblastoma, undergoing nonglioma brain surgery, or in good health (not recorded which). J is TRBJ2-3 and V is TRBV15; 7 bases are shared with TRBD2. The sequenced material came from glioma tissue, nonneoplastic brain tissue, or PBMCs (not recorded which). In DNA, the CDR3 is TGTGCCACCAGCAGAGGGGGAGGGGGCACAGATACGCAGTATTTT. Its protein is CATSRGGGGTDTQYF.